This TCR beta chain originates from a study of T-cell memory formation after mild COVID-19. Study background: Clusters were largely donor specific.

V was cut by 0 bases and J by 1 base, with 10 bases left in between. Germline V CDR1 and CDR2: SGHKS, YYEKEE (reference sequence). This CDR3 is 15 amino acids long. Findings and caveats of the study: Certain responding clones were present in pre-infection memory, suggesting participation of cross-reactive memory.

This clonotype was recorded a few times. What it recognizes is unknown. Each CDR3 protein is one row after TCRdb ran MiXCR on the 5' RACE reads. Of about 350,000 distinct CDR3 sequences in the sample, roughly 13% were seen once. The J gene is TRBJ1-1, the V gene TRBV5-5; D possibly corresponds to TRBD1 (6 bases). The sequencing sample was made of PBMCs or a T cell subset sorted from them (not recorded which). This TCR was sampled from a man between 18 and 29 years old who had mild COVID-19 (a few samples of this study predate the infection). Cell type and time point are not known. The CDR3 reads CASSLAVGANTEAFF. The CDR3 region has the DNA TGTGCCAGCAGCTTGGCGGTGGGGGCGAACACTGAAGCTTTCTTT. The full variable domain, its missing parts supplied by reference TRBV5-5 and TRBJ1-1, is DAGVTQSPTHLIKTRGQQVTLRCSPISGHKSVSWYQQVLGQGPQFIFQYYEKEERGRGNFPDRFSARQFPNYSSELNVNALLLGDSALYLCASSLAVGANTEAFFGQGTRLTVV.